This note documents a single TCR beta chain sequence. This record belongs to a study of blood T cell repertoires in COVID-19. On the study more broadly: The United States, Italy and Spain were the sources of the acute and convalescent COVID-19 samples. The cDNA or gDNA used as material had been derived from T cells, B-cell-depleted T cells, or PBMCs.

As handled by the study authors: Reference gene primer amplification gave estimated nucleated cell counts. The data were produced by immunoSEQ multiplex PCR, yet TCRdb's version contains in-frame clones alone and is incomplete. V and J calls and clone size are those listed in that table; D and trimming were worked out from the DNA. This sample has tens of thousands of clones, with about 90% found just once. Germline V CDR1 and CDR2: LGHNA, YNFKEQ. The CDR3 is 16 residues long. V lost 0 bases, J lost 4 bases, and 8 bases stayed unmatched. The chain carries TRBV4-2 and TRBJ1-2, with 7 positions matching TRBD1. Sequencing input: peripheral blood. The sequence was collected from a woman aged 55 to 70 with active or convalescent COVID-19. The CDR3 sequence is CASSQELGGEPYGYTF. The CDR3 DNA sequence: TGTGCCAGCAGCCAAGAACTAGGGGGCGAGCCCTATGGCTACACCTTC.